The subject of this entry is one T cell receptor (beta chain). TCRdb's copy holds only in-frame clones and misses some; the assay was immunoSEQ multiplex PCR. The data hold 75,000 to 90,000 clones, with about 89% observed a single time. The germline CDR1 and CDR2 sequences are LNHDA and SQIVND (reference sequence). After removal of 9 bases from V and 2 bases from J, the junction contained 14 bases not matched to a gene. The CDR3 runs to 18 residues. Autoimmune disease history or systemic immunosuppression led to patients being barred. The record originates from a study of OX40 agonist ivuxolimab in advanced cancers. About the study: Earlier treatment with anti-PD-1, anti-PD-L1 or anti-CTLA-4 was permitted, and over 35% had received some.

The V and J genes are TRBV19 and TRBJ2-6; 9 nucleotides match TRBD1. The receptor's source is an adult with an advanced solid tumor such as melanoma, head and neck, liver or kidney cancer. The source material was CD4+ or CD8+ T cells sorted from blood, sampled in a trial of the OX40 agonist ivuxolimab. CDR3 bases: TGTGCCAGCCTCCCTTTCGGGACAGGGTCTACTGGGGCCAACGTCCTGACTTTC. This gives the protein CASLPFGTGSTGANVLTF.